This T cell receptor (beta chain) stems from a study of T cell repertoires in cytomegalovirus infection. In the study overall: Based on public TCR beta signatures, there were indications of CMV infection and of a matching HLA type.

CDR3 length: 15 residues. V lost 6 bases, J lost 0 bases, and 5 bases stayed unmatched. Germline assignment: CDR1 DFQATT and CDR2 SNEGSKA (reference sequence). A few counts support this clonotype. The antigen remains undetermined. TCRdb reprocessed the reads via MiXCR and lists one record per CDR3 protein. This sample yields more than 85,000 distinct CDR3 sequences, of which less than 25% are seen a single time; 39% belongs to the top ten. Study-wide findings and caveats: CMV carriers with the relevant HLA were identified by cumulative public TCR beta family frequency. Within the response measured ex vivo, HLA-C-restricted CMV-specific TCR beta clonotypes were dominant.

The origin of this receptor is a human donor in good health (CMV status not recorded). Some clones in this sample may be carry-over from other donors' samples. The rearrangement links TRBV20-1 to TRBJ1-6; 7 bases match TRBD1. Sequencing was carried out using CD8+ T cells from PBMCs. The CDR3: CSAATGLSYNSPLHF. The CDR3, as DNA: TGCAGTGCCGCGACAGGGCTCTCCTATAATTCACCCCTCCACTTT.